The clone carrying this TCR beta chain was seen repeatedly, ten times or more. The data are from a study of human T cells and chemical hapten exposure. At the level of the study: Small differences in pooled library volume mainly drove the variation in TCR yields per sample.

Time point defined: healthy volunteer bleed at 2 weeks. Researchers extracted total RNA from unfractionated whole blood. The library gave individual cDNA molecules unique molecular identifiers. TCRdb re-called the RACE reads with MiXCR, one entry per CDR3 protein. The table records some 46,000 distinct CDR3 sequences, 3.5% to 4.5% of them present only once. V lost 4 bases, J lost 2 bases, and 10 bases stayed unmatched. From germline, CDR1 is SGHNT and CDR2 YYREEE (reference sequence). This CDR3 is 16 amino acids long. The material sequenced was whole blood. This clonotype originated in a female donor in good health. Some clones in this sample may be carry-over from other donors' samples. The chain recombines TRBV5-4 with TRBJ2-3; 7 bases are shared with TRBD2. The CDR3, as DNA: TGTGCCAGCAGCCCGGGGGGTGCCAGAGCCACAGATACGCAGTATTTT. Its protein is CASSPGGARATDTQYF.